A single TCR beta chain is shown here with its context. This sample was taken from a study of CD8 T cells in Susac syndrome. Trimming stripped 4 bases from V and 3 bases from J, with 20 bases between. The CDR3 sequence is 17 residues long. The germline V gene encodes CDR1 MNHEY and CDR2 SMNVEV (reference sequence). With random hexamers, roughly 0.45 to 1 ug RNA was reverse transcribed. TCRdb called the immunoSEQ multiplex PCR reads again in MiXCR, with one record for every CDR3 protein. This table holds some 100,000 distinct CDR3 sequences, about 96% found once. J is TRBJ2-3 and V is TRBV27; TRBD2 might be the D (6 bases). This TCR was sampled from a human donor in good health. Sequenced input: CD4+ T cells from PBMCs. CDR3 DNA sequence: TGTGCCAGCAGTTCCCACCTTAGCGGAGAGAGGACAGATACGCAGTATTTT. Translating gives CASSSHLSGERTDTQYF.